Here is one TCR beta chain with its context. Its antigen remains unidentified. The CDR3 consists of 16 residues. Looked up from germline, CDR1 is GTSNPN and CDR2 is SVGIG (reference sequence). Trimming took off 2 bases at V and 1 base at J, with 17 bases between the two ends. The data belong to a study of shared clonotypes between healthy human individuals. Study observations and caveats: The diversity represented, both genetic and in exposure history, was limited by few donors.

Samples underwent the assay at deep level. Sorted-subset replicate PCRs used 200 ng of genomic DNA. This amount corresponded to approximately 30,000 T cell genomes. Assay: immunoSEQ multiplex PCR; the TCRdb copy retains only in-frame clones and omits some. The data hold some 1.5 million clones, with approximately 97% observed a single time. The clonotype comes from a man between 25 and 39 years old in good health. Sequences were obtained from naive CD4+ T cells sorted from blood. As for subset: CD45RA+ positively selected. V is TRBV30 and J is TRBJ1-2; D might be TRBD1 (5 bases). CDR3 nucleotide sequence: TGTGCCTGGAGTTACCCAGCGACAGACCTTAACTATGGCTACACCTTC. It is translated as CAWSYPATDLNYGYTF. Full variable domain (remainder filled in from reference TRBV30 and TRBJ1-2): SQTIHQWPATLVQPVGSPLSLECTVEGTSNPNLYWYRQAAGRGLQLLFYSVGIGQISSEVPQNLSASRPQDRQFILSSKKLLLSDSGFYLCAWSYPATDLNYGYTFGSGTRLTVV.